The 12 T cell receptor beta chains reported below all come from one sample, sequenced in a study of read filtering for tumor transcriptome and immune sequencing. This library used 300 to 450 ng RNA and molecular barcoded adaptors spanning alpha/delta and beta/gamma chains. TCRdb re-analysed the reads in MiXCR, keeping a single row per CDR3 protein. The sample lists 37,000 or so distinct CDR3 sequences, roughly an eighth seen once, with approximately 35% in the top ten. The sequencing input was a population of CD138-negative cells sorted from bone marrow. All receptors derive from a donor at least 40 years old with multiple myeloma.

This clonotype was detected only a few times. V is TRBV30 and J is TRBJ1-2; D perhaps matches TRBD1 (6 bases). CDR3 length: 14 residues. V lost 2 bases and J lost 4, with 14 bases in between. Germline V CDR1 and CDR2: GTSNPN, SVGIG (reference sequence). CDR3 region: CAWSTRTGAYGYTF. In DNA form, the CDR3 reads TGTGCCTGGAGTACCCGGACGGGGGCCTATGGCTACACCTTC.

Comment on this clonotype: Since a much larger clone is just one base distant, this may be a read error. The chain is built from TRBV7-9 and TRBJ1-1; D might be TRBD1 (5 bases). The CDR3 length is 14 residues. Germline CDR1 and CDR2: SEHNR and FQNEAQ (reference sequence). V gave up 5 bases and J gave up 4 bases, with 14 bases separating them. DNA for the CDR3: TGTGCCAGCAGCCTAGGGACTGTGACCACTGAAGCTTTCTTT. Its protein is CASSLGTVTTEAFF.

This clonotype was seen ten or more times. The chain is built from TRBV27 and TRBJ2-1, with D perhaps being TRBD1 or TRBD2 (5 bases each). The CDR3 is made up of 15 amino acids. Trimming pared 2 bases from V and 6 bases from J, leaving 14 bases between. Looked up from germline, CDR1 is MNHEY and CDR2 is SMNVEV (reference sequence). DNA of the CDR3: TGTGCCAGCAGTTTACGAGGGGTGCCGATCAATGAGCAGTTCTTC. This translates into CASSLRGVPINEQFF.

This sequence joins TRBV27 and TRBJ2-3; 13 bases are a match to TRBD2. V trimming: 1 base; J trimming: 4 bases; junction bases outside the gene matches: 11. The CDR3 loop spans 19 amino acids. CDR1 MNHEY and CDR2 SMNVEV come from the germline V gene (reference sequence). The CDR3 DNA is TGTGCCAGCAGTTTATATCCTCCAAGACTAGCGGGAGGTGCAGATACGCAGTATTTT. It specifies CASSLYPPRLAGGADTQYF.

At least ten counts were recorded for this clonotype. The V and J genes are TRBV20-1 and TRBJ2-5; 8 nucleotides agree with TRBD2. The V gene end was trimmed by 6 bases and the J gene end by 2 bases; junction bases not matched to a gene: 5. The CDR3 consists of 13 residues. The germline V gene has CDR1 DFQATT and CDR2 SNEGSKA (reference sequence). The CDR3 here is CSAGTRPQETQYF. The CDR3 DNA reads as TGCAGTGCCGGGACTAGACCTCAAGAGACCCAGTACTTC.

In this sample, this clonotype turned up many times. The chain joins TRBV10-1 to TRBJ2-5; D is unclear. V dropped 3 bases and J dropped 3 bases, with 8 bases sitting between them. Germline values: CDR1 WNHNN, CDR2 SYGVQD (reference sequence). This CDR3 comprises 13 residues. CDR3 sequence (DNA): TGCGCCAGCAGTGATTTGGGAAAAGAGACCCAGTACTTC. It yields the protein CASSDLGKETQYF.

Turning to this clonotype: This likely traces to a read error, being one base from a far larger clone. The CDR3 nucleotides are TGTGCCAGCAGCTTAGACAGTAACAATGAGCGGTTCTTC. It specifies CASSLDSNNERFF. The V call is TRBV11-2, the J call TRBJ2-1; the D is unclear. Germline CDR1 is SGHAT and CDR2 is FQNNGV. This CDR3 spans 13 amino acids.

To note about this clonotype: Being one base from a much bigger clone, this may be a read error. The chain recombines TRBV5-1 with TRBJ2-7, with D perhaps matching TRBD1 (6 bases). Between the trimmed V and J ends, which lost 5 bases and 6 bases, there was a span of 21 bases. Germline-derived CDR1 and CDR2 are SGHRS and YFSETQ. The CDR3 has 15 residues. As DNA, the CDR3 is TGCGCCAGCAGGGATCGGACAGATTCCTACCTCGAGCAGTACTTC. It specifies CASRDRTDSYLEQYF.

In this sample, this clonotype turned up many times. The rearrangement links TRBV4-1 to TRBJ1-3, with D tentatively TRBD1 (5 bases). From germline, CDR1 is MGHRA and CDR2 YSYEKL. V was pared by 0 bases and J by 0 bases, with 12 bases between. CDR3 length: 17 amino acids. The CDR3 protein is CASSQDPRGHSGNTIYF. The CDR3 DNA reads TGCGCCAGCAGCCAAGATCCCCGGGGCCACTCTGGAAACACCATATATTTT.

This clonotype was detected many times. The chain is built from TRBV6-1 and TRBJ2-5; 8 positions match TRBD2. CDR1 and CDR2 from the germline V gene are MNHNS and SASEGT. The CDR3 length is 17 residues. V lost 5 bases and J lost 5; bases outside the gene matches: 16. For the CDR3, the DNA is TGTGCCAGCAGTACCATAACGGGGGGGGGCCCCAGGGAGACCCAGTACTTC. Translating gives CASSTITGGGPRETQYF.

There are many counts of this clonotype. The chain joins TRBV6-5 to TRBJ1-5; 7 positions agree with TRBD1. Germline V lookup: CDR1 MNHEY, CDR2 SVGAGI. The V segment lost 6 bases and the J segment 0 bases; nucleotides outside the gene matches: 8. The CDR3 loop spans 16 amino acids. The CDR3 nucleotides are TGTGCCAGCAGCCGGACAGGTCGGGGTAGCAATCAGCCCCAGCATTTT. It encodes CASSRTGRGSNQPQHF.

Regarding this clonotype: A single base is all that separates this from a far larger clone, so a read error is likely. The chain recombines TRBV5-5 with TRBJ2-1; 11 nucleotides match TRBD2. Trimming cost V 1 base and J 7 bases; bases outside gene matches: 4. Germline V lookup: CDR1 SGHKS, CDR2 YYEKEE (reference sequence). There are 15 residues in the CDR3. The CDR3 here is CASSLRLAGGNEQFF. In nucleotides, the CDR3 is TGTGCCAGCAGCTTGAGGCTAGCGGGAGGAAATGAGCAGTTCTTC. Complete variable domain (other parts from reference TRBV5-5 and TRBJ2-1): DAGVTQSPTHLIKTRGQQVTLRCSPISGHKSVSWYQQVLGQGPQFIFQYYEKEERGRGNFPDRFSARQFPNYSSELNVNALLLGDSALYLCASSLRLAGGNEQFFGPGTRLTVL.